The 3 T cell receptor beta chains below come from one sample, sequenced in a study of T cell repertoires in aging, cancer and after chemotherapy. TRB rearrangements spanning V, D and J were amplified using mixed TRB-A/B primers. TCRdb re-derived calls from the multiplex PCR reads in MiXCR, one entry per CDR3 protein. In the table there are 10,000 to 15,000 distinct CDR3 sequences, under 40% of which are singletons. The template was genomic DNA from peripheral blood, not RNA. Sequencing was carried out using blood. The receptors stem from a human donor in good health. The donor label of this sample is uncertain.

J is TRBJ2-5 and V is TRBV5-6; D possibly matches TRBD1 or TRBD2 (5 bases each). The CDR3 has 15 amino acids. V lost 5 bases to trimming and J lost 4 bases, with 18 bases between them. The germline V gene encodes CDR1 SGHDT and CDR2 YYEEEE. CDR3 in amino acids: CASSPTQGVGETQYF. For the CDR3, the DNA is TGTGCCAGCAGTCCGACTCAGGGAGTCGGAGAGACCCAGTACTTC.

The chain joins TRBV12-3 or TRBV12-4 to TRBJ2-7; TRBD2 agrees at 9 bases. The CDR3 runs 14 residues. J gave up 5 bases and V 7 bases, and 9 bases lay outside the gene matches. This CDR3 reads CASKPSGMVHEQYF. In nucleotides, the CDR3 is TGTGCCAGCAAACCTAGCGGGATGGTCCACGAGCAGTACTTC.

This clonotype was seen a handful of times. The chain is built from TRBV11-3 and TRBJ2-7, with D perhaps assigned TRBD1 or TRBD2 (5 bases each). CDR3 length equals 14 residues. V lost 6 bases, J lost 3 bases, and 15 bases lay in between. Germline CDR1 reads SGHNT; CDR2 reads YENEEA. The CDR3 bases are TGTGCCAGCAGTCCTTGGGGGAATCACTACGAGCAGTACTTC. It codes for CASSPWGNHYEQYF.